This note documents a single TCR beta chain sequence. Its target is unknown. One end of the junction does not line up with germline, which may come from a read error. Profiled with immunoSEQ multiplex PCR; TCRdb holds only in-frame clones, not every one. There are roughly 24,000 clones in the sample; 75% to 95% occur only once, and over 3.5% lies in the top ten. This specimen belongs to a study of T cells in localized non-small cell lung cancer. Study-level results: Sequence data derive from only one tumor region, so heterogeneity remains possible. Median detection of top 100 tumor clones in adjacent lung was roughly 61 clones. Longer overall survival was associated with a higher density of T cells in the blood. Peak T cell clonality was found in uninvolved adjacent lung, exceeding tumor.

This CDR3 has 15 amino acids. Germline V gene sequence: CDR1 SEHNR, CDR2 FQNEAQ (reference sequence). This TCR came from a female donor at least 60 years old with stage II squamous cell lung carcinoma. The sample was peripheral blood, taken before any cancer treatment. The chain recombines TRBV7-9 with TRBJ2-1; TRBD1 aligns across 12 bases. As DNA, the CDR3 is TGTGCCAGCAGCTTAGATGGGGACAGGGGGCGCAGGAAGCTCTTC. Translating gives CASSLDGDRGRRKLF.